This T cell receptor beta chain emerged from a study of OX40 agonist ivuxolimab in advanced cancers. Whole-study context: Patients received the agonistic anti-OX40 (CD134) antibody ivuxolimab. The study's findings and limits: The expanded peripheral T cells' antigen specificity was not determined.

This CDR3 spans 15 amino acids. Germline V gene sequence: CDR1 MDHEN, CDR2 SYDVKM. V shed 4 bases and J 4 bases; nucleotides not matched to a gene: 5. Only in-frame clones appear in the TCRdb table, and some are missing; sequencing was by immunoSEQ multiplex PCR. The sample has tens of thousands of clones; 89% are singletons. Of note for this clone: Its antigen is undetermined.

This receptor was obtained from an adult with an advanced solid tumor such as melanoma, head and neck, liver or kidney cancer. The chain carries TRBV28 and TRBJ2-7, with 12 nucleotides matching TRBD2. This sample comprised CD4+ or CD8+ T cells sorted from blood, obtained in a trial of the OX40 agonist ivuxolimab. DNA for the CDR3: TGTGCCAGCAGTTCCATACTAGCGGGGGGTTACGAGCAGTACTTC. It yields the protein CASSSILAGGYEQYF. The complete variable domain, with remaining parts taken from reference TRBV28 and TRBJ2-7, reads DVKVTQSSRYLVKRTGEKVFLECVQDMDHENMFWYRQDPGLGLRLIYFSYDVKMKEKGDIPEGYSVSREKKERFSLILESASTNQTSMYLCASSSILAGGYEQYFGPGTRLTVT.